This T cell receptor (beta chain) originates from a study of OX40 agonist ivuxolimab in advanced cancers. Turning to the study itself: Ivuxolimab is a fully human IgG2 antibody that activates OX40 (CD134). Three dose-escalation patients had partial responses: one with hepatocellular carcinoma and two with cutaneous melanoma. Overall study results and limits: In the 0.1 to 3.0 mg/kg range, CD4+ and CD8+ blood T cells had expanded clonally by week 6.

On this clone itself: Its antigen is as yet unknown.

TCRdb keeps only in-frame clones here, not all; method: immunoSEQ multiplex PCR. There are 50,000 or so clones in the sample; 85% to 90% occur only once, and less than 40% lies in the top ten. Germline V lookup: CDR1 SQVTM, CDR2 ANQGSEA. The CDR3 loop spans 12 amino acids. V gave up 5 bases and J gave up 6 bases; unmatched junction bases: 6. V gene TRBV29-1 combines with J gene TRBJ1-2; 7 nucleotides match TRBD1. Material: CD4+ or CD8+ T cells sorted from blood, obtained in a trial of the OX40 agonist ivuxolimab. This TCR was recovered from an adult with an advanced solid tumor such as melanoma, head and neck, liver or kidney cancer. The CDR3 DNA reads as TGCAGCGTTAACACAGGGGCGAATGGCTACACCTTC. Amino acid sequence: CSVNTGANGYTF.